The source of this T cell receptor beta chain is a study of identical twins. The CDR3 totals 14 residues. V gave up 7 bases and J gave up 5 bases, with 17 bases separating them. Germline CDR1 and CDR2: SQVTM and ANQGSEA. TCRdb reprocessed the 5' RACE reads via MiXCR and lists one record per CDR3 protein. The table records about 890,000 distinct CDR3 sequences, approximately 13% of them present only once. The same data also contributed to another study, on yellow fever vaccine responses in identical twins.

This chain uses TRBV29-1 with TRBJ2-2; D is possibly TRBD1 or TRBD2 (5 bases each). Sequenced: PBMCs. This TCR was recovered from a woman under 30 in good health. The CDR3 DNA reads as TGCAGCGGCGCAAGGGGTTCGGGGACCGGGGAGCTGTTTTTT. This sequence encodes CSGARGSGTGELFF.